This is a list of T cell receptor beta chains from one sample in a study of cytomegalovirus exposure and HLA in healthy donors. The repertoire was sequenced with immunoSEQ multiplex PCR; TCRdb's copy has only in-frame clones and lacks some. The sample yields about 150,000 clones, around 74% seen once. Sample: PBMCs. All receptors derive from a man in his late teens or twenties in good health and CMV-seronegative. The CDR3 runs from the conserved cysteine through the conserved F or W. A D gene is named only where the DNA matches it firmly. Some rows mark clone size as missing; the rest say once, few, many or name a class of expanded clone.

CDR3nt | CDR3aa | d_gene | abundance | j_gene | v_gene
TGTGCCAGCAGCGCACTAGCGGGGGGCTGGGATACGCAGTATTTT | CASSALAGGWDTQYF | TRBD2 | NA | TRBJ2-3 | TRBV9
TGTGCCAGCAGTCCCCTTTCGAGACAGGGGGCGGATGGCTACACCTTC | CASSPLSRQGADGYTF | TRBD1 | NA | TRBJ1-2 | TRBV27
TGTGCCAGCAGTTTATTGGACAGCCTGAACACTGAAGCTTTCTTT | CASSLLDSLNTEAFF | NA | NA | TRBJ1-1 | TRBV28
TGTGCCAGCAGCGAAGGACAGGGGGCTACTTATGGCTACACCTTC | CASSEGQGATYGYTF | TRBD1 | NA | TRBJ1-2 | TRBV9
TGTGCCAGCAGCCTTACAGGTCGAGAGACCCAGTACTTC | CASSLTGRETQYF | NA | NA | TRBJ2-5 | TRBV5-6
TGTGCCATCAGTGACCCTGGCAGGCTTAATGAAAAACTGTTTTTT | CAISDPGRLNEKLFF | NA | NA | TRBJ1-4 | TRBV10-3
TGTGCCAGCAGTGGACTAGCGGGGAACACCGGGGAGCTGTTTTTT | CASSGLAGNTGELFF | TRBD2 | NA | TRBJ2-2 | TRBV2
TGTGCCAGCAGTTACGGAGCGGGGCCCGGGGACTATGGCTACACCTTC | CASSYGAGPGDYGYTF | NA | few | TRBJ1-2 | TRBV6-5
TGTGCCAGCAGCGTAGTCGGGACGGGGGTCGAGACCCAGTACTTC | CASSVVGTGVETQYF | NA | NA | TRBJ2-5 | TRBV9
TGTGCCAGCAGTCCCGACCTGAGGTATGGCTACACCTTC | CASSPDLRYGYTF | NA | NA | TRBJ1-2 | TRBV2
TGCGCCAGCAGCCAAGAACTAGCGGGGGGCCCCACAGATACGCAGTATTTT | CASSQELAGGPTDTQYF | TRBD2 | NA | TRBJ2-3 | TRBV4-3
TGTGCCAGCGATTGGCCAGGATTTGGCAATCAGCCCCAGCATTTT | CASDWPGFGNQPQHF | NA | NA | TRBJ1-5 | TRBV28
TGTGCCAGCAGCCAGGTGACAGGGGTCCATCAGCCCCAGCATTTT | CASSQVTGVHQPQHF | TRBD1 | NA | TRBJ1-5 | TRBV4-2
TGTGCCAGCAGCAATCAGTGGGGGGCCAACGTCCTGACTTTC | CASSNQWGANVLTF | NA | NA | TRBJ2-6 | TRBV7-2
TGTGCCAGCAGTACTGACTGGACAGGGGGAAGCAATCAGCCCCAGCATTTT | CASSTDWTGGSNQPQHF | TRBD1 | NA | TRBJ1-5 | TRBV28